These 27 T cell receptor beta chains came from one sample sequenced in a study of blood T cell repertoires in COVID-19. Sequencing was performed with immunoSEQ multiplex PCR; in TCRdb, only in-frame clones are kept and a portion is missing. The repertoire has more than 400,000 clones, around 85% of them found once; the top ten carry approximately 3.4%. Sample: peripheral blood. The source is a human donor in a cohort sampled during active COVID-19.

The chain combines TRBV5-1 with TRBJ2-1; possible D gene TRBD1, 5 bases. The CDR3 contains 13 residues. Germline CDR1 SGHRS, CDR2 YFSETQ. Deletions cut 3 bases from V and 8 bases from J, with 12 bases between. CDR3 region: CASSSQGYDEQFF. The CDR3 DNA is TGCGCCAGCAGCTCTCAGGGTTACGATGAGCAGTTCTTC.

The rearrangement uses TRBV28 and TRBJ1-4; D perhaps matches TRBD1 (5 bases). The CDR3 extends over 14 amino acids. CDR1 is MDHEN and CDR2 is SYDVKM in the germline V gene. The V end was cut by 10 bases, the J end by 3 bases, with 15 bases between. CDR3 region: CAITGGAPNEKLFF. The CDR3 DNA is TGTGCCATCACAGGTGGGGCACCTAATGAAAAACTGTTTTTT. Drawing the rest from reference TRBV28 and TRBJ1-4, the complete variable domain is DVKVTQSSRYLVKRTGEKVFLECVQDMDHENMFWYRQDPGLGLRLIYFSYDVKMKEKGDIPEGYSVSREKKERFSLILESASTNQTSMYLCAITGGAPNEKLFFGSGTQLSVL.

The V and J genes are TRBV5-4 and TRBJ2-1, with D possibly matching TRBD2 (6 bases). The V and J ends lost 5 bases and 0 bases respectively, with 15 bases between them. The CDR3 spans 16 residues. The V gene's germline CDR1 is SGHNT and CDR2 YYREEE (reference sequence). The CDR3 loop is CASSFSGVPSYNEQFF. The CDR3 DNA reads as TGTGCCAGCAGTTTTAGCGGAGTTCCCTCCTACAATGAGCAGTTCTTC.

The chain links TRBV28 to TRBJ1-5; TRBD1 aligns across 9 bases. Germline loops: CDR1 MDHEN, CDR2 SYDVKM. The CDR3 covers 13 residues. V was pared by 7 bases and J by 6 bases, with 4 bases of the junction left unmatched. The DNA for the CDR3 is TGTGCCAGCATCACAGGGGGCACTCAGCCCCAGCATTTT. It translates to CASITGGTQPQHF.

This rearrangement joins TRBV4-3 to TRBJ2-1; 8 nucleotides line up with TRBD1. V dropped 4 bases and J dropped 1; count of bases not matched to a gene: 3. Germline loops: CDR1 LGHNA, CDR2 YSLEER. The CDR3 is made up of 15 amino acids. The CDR3 loop is CASSRTGGSYNEQFF. The CDR3 DNA is TGCGCCAGCAGCCGAACAGGGGGTTCCTACAATGAGCAGTTCTTC.

This sequence joins TRBV21-1 and TRBJ2-5; TRBD1 reflects the table's D call only, with no check against the DNA. TRBV21-1 has pseudogene status. The CDR3 loop spans 15 amino acids. CDR3 loop: CASSSGTGYQETQYF. In DNA form, the CDR3 reads TGTGCCAGCAGTTCCGGGACAGGGTACCAAGAGACCCAGTACTTC.

This clone was seen only a few times. The chain combines TRBV19 with TRBJ2-7; no reliable D call. Germline-derived CDR1 and CDR2 are LNHDA and SQIVND (reference sequence). V gave up 5 bases and J gave up 9 bases, with 23 bases separating them. The length of the CDR3 is 15 residues. CDR3 sequence reads: CASSEARNALIGQYF. CDR3 nucleotide sequence: TGTGCCAGTAGTGAGGCGAGAAACGCTTTGATTGGGCAGTACTTC.

J is TRBJ2-5 and V is TRBV5-1, with TRBD2 matching 7 bases. CDR1 and CDR2 (germline): SGHRS, YFSETQ. There are 13 residues in the CDR3. J lost 5 bases, V lost 5 bases, and 6 bases had no gene match. For the CDR3, the DNA is TGCGCCAGCAGTACGCGGGAGAAGGAGACCCAGTACTTC. This gives the protein CASSTREKETQYF.

The rearrangement uses TRBV28 and TRBJ2-1; 10 bases line up with TRBD2. The CDR3 consists of 19 residues. Germline values: CDR1 MDHEN, CDR2 SYDVKM. V shed 4 bases, J shed 6 bases, and the junction held 18 bases outside the gene matches. The CDR3 sequence is CASSSRGFQREGRSNEQFF. In DNA form, the CDR3 reads TGTGCCAGCAGTTCCCGAGGGTTCCAGCGGGAGGGCCGTAGCAATGAGCAGTTCTTC.

Only one count was recorded for this clone. The CDR3 sequence is CASSPGTGASETQYF. For the CDR3, the DNA is TGTGCCAGCAGCCCGGGGACAGGGGCTTCGGAGACCCAGTACTTC. This rearrangement joins TRBV11-3 to TRBJ2-5; 10 nucleotides line up with TRBD1. With V trimmed by 5 bases and J by 5 bases, 8 bases remained unmatched. The V gene's germline CDR1 is SGHNT and CDR2 YENEEA. The CDR3 loop spans 15 amino acids.

The chain joins TRBV18 to TRBJ2-1; possible D gene TRBD1, 5 bases. With 2 bases removed from V and 3 bases from J, the gap between germline ends came to 20 bases. This CDR3 has 18 residues. Germline values: CDR1 KGHSH, CDR2 LQKENI. CDR3 amino acids: CASSPAVDSPSFYNEQFF. The DNA of the CDR3 is TGTGCCAGCTCACCAGCCGTCGACAGCCCCTCCTTCTACAATGAGCAGTTCTTC.

The chain carries TRBV2 and TRBJ2-6, with TRBD1 identical over 8 bases. Trimming removed 6 bases from V and 2 bases from J; junction bases left unmatched: 3. The CDR3 extends over 15 amino acids. In germline, CDR1 is SNHLY, CDR2 FYNNEI. The CDR3 nucleotides read TGTGCCAGCAGGGACAGGGTGGCTGGGGCCAACGTCCTGACTTTC. It is translated as CASRDRVAGANVLTF.

The rearrangement links TRBV6-5 to TRBJ2-3; D gene uncertain. From germline, CDR1 is MNHEY and CDR2 SVGAGI. The ends were cut back, 6 bases at V and 6 bases at J, with 10 bases in the middle. The CDR3 consists of 12 residues. Here the CDR3 DNA reads TGTGCCAGCAGGACCCAGGCCGATACGCAGTATTTT. Protein sequence: CASRTQADTQYF.

This clone was seen just once. The chain joins TRBV6-6 to TRBJ1-2; 7 positions match TRBD1. Germline assignment: CDR1 MNHNY and CDR2 SVGAGI (reference sequence). There are 14 residues in the CDR3. Trimming at V came to 6 bases and at J to 2 bases, leaving 6 bases not matched to a gene. CDR3 sequence reads: CASSTTTGNYGYTF. In nucleotides, the CDR3 is TGTGCCAGCAGCACCACGACAGGGAACTATGGCTACACCTTC.

V gene TRBV19 combines with J gene TRBJ2-3, with D unresolved. Germline CDR1 LNHDA, CDR2 SQIVND (reference sequence). The germline V and J ends were trimmed by 1 base and 6 bases, with 14 bases remaining between them. The CDR3 extends over 15 amino acids. The CDR3 nucleotides read TGTGCCAGTAGTATAGGAGGTGGCTCCCCGGATACGCAGTATTTT. Translated: CASSIGGGSPDTQYF. The full variable domain, with the rest looked up from reference TRBV19 and TRBJ2-3, is DGGITQSPKYLFRKEGQNVTLSCEQNLNHDAMYWYRQDPGQGLRLIYYSQIVNDFQKGDIAEGYSVSREKKESFPLTVTSAQKNPTAFYLCASSIGGGSPDTQYFGPGTRLTVL.

This sequence joins TRBV6-6 and TRBJ2-7; D is possibly TRBD2 (7 bases). Germline V lookup: CDR1 MNHNY, CDR2 SVGAGI (reference sequence). The CDR3 consists of 15 residues. Trimming took 8 bases from V and 2 from J, leaving 19 bases between them. The CDR3 coding sequence is TGTGCCAGCCACACTGGGACGGGGGGCCCCTACGAGCAGTACTTC. Translation gives CASHTGTGGPYEQYF.

The chain recombines TRBV19 with TRBJ1-1, with a weak D call TRBD1 (6 bases). There are 14 residues in the CDR3. Trimming left V 7 bases short and J 5 bases short, with 17 bases between. Per germline, CDR1 LNHDA and CDR2 SQIVND (reference sequence). CDR3 loop: CASKVSGRGTEAFF. CDR3 bases: TGTGCCAGTAAGGTATCAGGGAGGGGGACTGAAGCTTTCTTT.

The V gene is TRBV12-1, the J gene TRBJ2-7; the table names TRBD2, a call not compared with the DNA. TRBV12-1 is classified as a pseudogene. The CDR3 runs to 11 residues. CDR3 residues: CASSSLYEQYF. The CDR3 DNA sequence: TGTGCCAGCAGCTCCCTATACGAGCAGTACTTC.

V and J are TRBV7-2 and TRBJ2-7, with D perhaps TRBD1 (5 bases). V lost 5 bases, J lost 5 bases, and 19 bases lay in between. Germline CDR1 SGHTA, CDR2 FQGNSA. CDR3 length: 15 residues. CDR3 coding DNA: TGTGCCAGCAGCCCCGGGTCCTCACAAGGGGACGAGCAGTACTTC. It translates to CASSPGSSQGDEQYF.

The chain combines TRBV7-9 with TRBJ2-7; D is perhaps TRBD2 (5 bases). The germline CDR1 and CDR2 sequences are SEHNR and FQNEAQ (reference sequence). The V end lost 3 bases, the J end lost 3 bases, and 9 bases lay between the germline ends. CDR3 length equals 13 residues. The DNA of the CDR3 is TGTGCCAGCAGCTTGACTACCCACTACGAGCAGTACTTC. As protein: CASSLTTHYEQYF.

J is TRBJ1-5 and V is TRBV27; weak D call: TRBD1 (6 bases). V gave up 1 base and J gave up 5 bases, with 15 bases separating them. The CDR3 covers 16 residues. Germline assignment: CDR1 MNHEY and CDR2 SMNVEV (reference sequence). CDR3 nucleotide sequence: TGTGCCAGCAGTTTATTCCGGGACATAGATGATCAGCCCCAGCATTTT. It is translated as CASSLFRDIDDQPQHF.

As DNA, the CDR3 is TGTGCCATCAGTGAAGGACAGATCACAGGGGGCTACACCTTC. Translating gives CAISEGQITGGYTF. The V gene is TRBV10-3, the J gene TRBJ1-2; possible D gene TRBD1, 6 bases. The germline V gene encodes CDR1 ENHRY and CDR2 SYGVKD. The CDR3 loop spans 14 amino acids. V lost 3 bases to trimming and J lost 8 bases, with 16 bases between them.

The chain joins TRBV6-2 or TRBV6-3 to TRBJ1-4; 7 positions match TRBD1. CDR3 length: 14 amino acids. CDR1 is MNHEY and CDR2 is SVGEGT in the germline V gene. Trimming removed 4 bases from V and 3 bases from J; junction bases left unmatched: 2. Written as DNA, the CDR3 is TGTGCCAGCAGTTCCGGGACAGCTAATGAAAAACTGTTTTTT. It codes for CASSSGTANEKLFF.

V and J are TRBV2 and TRBJ2-7; a possible D gene is TRBD1 (6 bases). CDR3 length: 14 amino acids. V lost 0 bases and J lost 2, with 8 bases in between. Germline loops: CDR1 SNHLY, CDR2 FYNNEI. This CDR3 is CASSEAGDTYEQYF. In DNA, the CDR3 is TGTGCCAGCAGTGAAGCAGGGGACACCTACGAGCAGTACTTC.

The V and J genes are TRBV5-1 and TRBJ1-2; the D is unclear. CDR1 and CDR2 (germline): SGHRS, YFSETQ. V was trimmed by 4 bases and J by 4 bases, leaving 14 bases between them. The CDR3 runs to 14 residues. DNA for the CDR3: TGCGCCAGCAGCACGACGACACCGAGCTATGGCTACACCTTC. Translation gives CASSTTTPSYGYTF.

Comments on this clone: It may be a read error: a sequence one base away is much more abundant. The J gene is TRBJ1-5, the V gene TRBV6-5; 8 bases agree with TRBD1. The last part of the DNA fits TRBJ2-3 better; the J call may be wrong. The CDR3 is made up of 14 amino acids. Germline loops: CDR1 MNHEY, CDR2 SVGAGI. The CDR3 is CASRTGQGIQPQYF. CDR3 sequence (DNA): TGTGCCAGCAGAACCGGACAGGGAATTCAGCCCCAGTATTTT.

This chain connects TRBV30 to TRBJ2-1; D might be TRBD2 (5 bases). This CDR3 is 14 amino acids long. From germline, CDR1 is GTSNPN and CDR2 SVGIG (reference sequence). V was pared by 2 bases and J by 7 bases, with 15 bases between. The CDR3 DNA reads as TGTGCCTGGAGTTCCGGGGTAGTAAAAAATGAGCAGTTCTTC. Its protein is CAWSSGVVKNEQFF.